A selection of T cell receptor beta chains follows, all from one sample in a study of blood T cell repertoires in COVID-19. Sequenced by immunoSEQ multiplex PCR; TCRdb stores in-frame clones only, minus some. The sample includes about 71,000 clones, approximately 92% of them seen just once. Sequenced material: peripheral blood. Receptors were obtained from a man aged 45-65 years with acute or convalescent COVID-19. Each CDR3 is given with its conserved first and last residue. Fields, in order: V gene, J gene, CDR3 protein.

>TRBV6-6|TRBJ1-5
CASQKTGDQPQHF
>TRBV18|TRBJ1-2
CASSPKLGRGSYGYTF
>TRBV4-2|TRBJ1-5
CASSPGDRLGNQPQHF
>TRBV19|TRBJ1-5
CASSPGLVQPQHF
>TRBV9|TRBJ2-2
CASSDRLAENTGELFF
>TRBV14|TRBJ2-1
CASSQDLSVEQFF
>TRBV7-9|TRBJ2-1
CASHSVKWFF
>TRBV20-1|TRBJ1-2
CSARAGGGYTF
>TRBV7-9|TRBJ2-5
CASSNPLDGGETQYF
>TRBV7-9|TRBJ2-3
CASSLALGGSLNTDTQYF
>TRBV7-9|TRBJ2-5
CASSPWGDRTETQYF
>TRBV19|TRBJ1-3
CASSITVTGNTIYF
>TRBV7-9|TRBJ1-6
CASSFVWEMRGSHSPLHF
>TRBV18|TRBJ1-1
CASSLTLNTEAFF
>TRBV20-1|TRBJ2-1
CSARDLNSQFF
>TRBV4-3|TRBJ2-2
CASSQVGGTGELFF
>TRBV27|TRBJ1-1
CASSRDGGWSTEAFF
>TRBV6-1|TRBJ2-1
CASSDRAGGSFEQFF
>TRBV6-5|TRBJ1-6
CASSLNLNSPLHF
>TRBV18|TRBJ1-6
CASSPSGRRLNNSPLHF
>TRBV7-9|TRBJ1-6
CASSTSGQGNSPLHF
>TRBV6-5|TRBJ1-1
CASSPQAGGAFF
>TRBV14|TRBJ2-7
CASSQLMGAGRATYEQYF
>TRBV24-1|TRBJ2-7
CATSDSGPGQRSYEQYF
>TRBV19|TRBJ1-1
CASRRGETEAFF
>TRBV5-3|TRBJ2-5
CARSLGGSGRGLETQYF
>TRBV27|TRBJ2-1
CATQQGVGGYNEQFF
>TRBV7-2|TRBJ2-2
CASSSSTGAGELFF
>TRBV28|TRBJ1-5
CASTDDIGLGQPQHF
>TRBV6-6|TRBJ2-1
CASGLAGGPNNEQFF
>TRBV6-5|TRBJ1-1
CASLTGGREAFF
>TRBV3-1/TRBV3-2|TRBJ2-7
CASSLGTGGYEQYF
>TRBV10-1|TRBJ2-2
CASSQTSGIIGELFF
>TRBV6-5|TRBJ1-2
CASSYSDSYYGYTF
>TRBV4-1|TRBJ1-2
CASSHQGRKAGYTF
>TRBV18|TRBJ1-2
CASSPAQGLNNGYTF
>TRBV11-2|TRBJ2-5
CASSLVFGYSQETQYF
>TRBV20-1|TRBJ1-2
CSAIFREGYTF
>TRBV27|TRBJ1-2
CASTPFAGDYGYTF
>TRBV28|TRBJ2-1
CASSLASGRGEQFF
>TRBV30|TRBJ1-4
CAWSVRQGANEKLFF
>TRBV19|TRBJ1-1
CASSISGNTEAFF
>TRBV15|TRBJ1-2
CATSSATGSAYGYTF
>TRBV11-2|TRBJ1-2
CASSFDRNYGYTF
>TRBV7-9|TRBJ1-2
CASSLGGTDVYGYTF
>TRBV5-1|TRBJ1-4
CASSLYGELGEKLFF
>TRBV19|TRBJ1-1
CASQPTGVNTEAFF
>TRBV14|TRBJ1-3
CASSQGAGNTIYF
>TRBV27|TRBJ1-6
CASRASPSDNSPLHF
>TRBV5-1|TRBJ2-7
CASSLEASGSYEQYF
>TRBV30|TRBJ1-3
CACHPDSLSDSIYF
>TRBV6-4|TRBJ1-1
CASTEINTEAFF
>TRBV27|TRBJ1-4
CASRGRLTTRNREKLFF
>TRBV7-2|TRBJ2-7
CASSLGWGDYEQYF
>TRBV12-3/TRBV12-4|TRBJ1-5
CASTNRTDQPQHF
>TRBV24-1|TRBJ1-1
CATTNGQAEAFF
>TRBV19|TRBJ1-5
CASSIPGTGAGNQPQHF
>TRBV28|TRBJ1-2
CASSLKQGRRGYTF
>TRBV27|TRBJ2-6
CASSRLVSGANVLTF
>TRBV7-2|TRBJ1-1
CASSLYSSVEGNTEAFF